This T cell receptor (beta chain) came from a study of CD8+ T cells in alopecia areata. Study-wide background: The drug, oral tofacitinib, was given to treated patients at 5 to 10 mg twice daily. Patients took tofacitinib for 6 to 18 months, followed by 6 drug-free months.

Sequencing templates came from extracted RNA that was reverse transcribed into cDNA. Using immunoSEQ multiplex PCR, the repertoire was profiled, and TCRdb retains in-frame clones only, with some absent. The sample lists more than 110,000 clones, roughly 61% seen once, with about 6% in the top ten. Germline CDR1 SNHLY, CDR2 FYNNEI. V dropped 6 bases and J dropped 4 bases, with 10 bases sitting between them. The CDR3 extends over 14 amino acids. This clone was recorded once. Its cognate antigen is unknown. Collection of lesional scalp punch biopsies and peripheral blood was performed in alopecia areata patients. Findings and caveats of the study: Besides other cells, scalp samples also yield sequences of resident alphabeta T cells from normal skin.

The chain is built from TRBV2 and TRBJ2-6; possibly TRBD1 for D (6 bases). The sequence came from a human donor with alopecia areata. The sequencing here drew on CD4+ T cells sorted from blood, taken at week 0. DNA for the CDR3: TGTGCCAGCAGACAGGGTACCGGGGCCAACGTCCTGACTTTC. Residues: CASRQGTGANVLTF.